The rows below give T cell receptor beta chains drawn from one sample of a study of cytomegalovirus exposure and HLA in healthy donors. Sequenced by immunoSEQ multiplex PCR; TCRdb stores in-frame clones only, minus some. The table lists 45,000 to 60,000 clones, over 60% of them singletons. Input material: PBMCs. Receptors were obtained from a woman aged 45 to 65 in good health and CMV-seronegative. Both conserved end residues are part of each CDR3. Fields, in order: CDR3 protein, CDR3 DNA, D gene, J gene, V gene, clone size. The D gene is left open where the match is weak. Clone sizes are given selectively: once, few, many, or a class where the clone is expanded.

CATSRELLRHGGEAFF | TGTGCCACCAGCAGAGAGCTACTACGTCACGGTGGGGAAGCTTTCTTT | NA | TRBJ1-1 | TRBV15 | NA
CASSQDWGGLWNEQFF | TGTGCCAGCAGCCAAGATTGGGGGGGCTTGTGGAATGAGCAGTTCTTC | NA | TRBJ2-1 | TRBV4-2 | few
CASSTQGARETQYF | TGTGCCAGCAGTACACAGGGGGCCAGAGAGACCCAGTACTTC | TRBD1 | TRBJ2-5 | TRBV28 | NA
CASSFTRGLVNNSPLHF | TGTGCCAGCAGTTTCACCAGGGGGTTAGTAAATAATTCACCCCTCCACTTT | TRBD1 | TRBJ1-6 | TRBV28 | NA
CAISGEGRGEAFF | TGTGCCATCAGTGGGGAGGGGAGGGGTGAAGCTTTCTTT | NA | TRBJ1-1 | TRBV10-3 | few
CASSARDYPAPNEQFF | TGTGCCAGCAGCGCGAGGGACTACCCTGCACCCAATGAGCAGTTCTTC | NA | TRBJ2-1 | TRBV21-1 | NA
CASSTSMTDSSLPQHF | TGTGCCAGTAGTACCTCCATGACAGACTCCAGTCTGCCCCAGCATTTT | NA | TRBJ1-5 | TRBV19 | NA
CASSVTGDERTGELFF | TGCGCCAGCAGCGTAACAGGGGATGAGCGCACCGGGGAGCTGTTTTTT | TRBD1 | TRBJ2-2 | TRBV5-1 | NA
CASSLAGMENTEAFF | TGCGCCAGCAGCTTGGCGGGGATGGAGAACACTGAAGCTTTCTTT | NA | TRBJ1-1 | TRBV5-1 | few
CASSGQGNNEQFF | TGTGCCAGCAGTGGACAGGGGAACAATGAGCAGTTCTTC | TRBD1 | TRBJ2-1 | TRBV2 | NA
CASSYSRQGFTEAFF | TGTGCCAGCAGTTACTCGAGACAGGGATTCACTGAAGCTTTCTTT | TRBD1 | TRBJ1-1 | TRBV6-5 | NA
CASGLGGGLLNNEQFF | TGTGCTAGTGGTTTGGGTGGGGGACTTTTAAACAATGAGCAGTTCTTC | NA | TRBJ2-1 | TRBV12-5 | NA
CASSSKRGQSYEQYF | TGTGCCAGCAGCAGCAAGAGAGGCCAGTCCTACGAGCAGTACTTC | NA | TRBJ2-7 | TRBV5-4 | NA
CASSFLQGPLTNTEAFF | TGCGCCAGCAGCTTCTTACAGGGGCCACTTACTAACACTGAAGCTTTCTTT | TRBD1 | TRBJ1-1 | TRBV5-1 | NA
CASSLGQGGMDGYTF | TGCGCCAGCAGCTTAGGACAGGGGGGGATGGATGGCTACACCTTC | TRBD1 | TRBJ1-2 | TRBV5-1 | NA
CASGDSPYEQYF | TGTGCCAGCGGGGACAGTCCATACGAGCAGTACTTC | TRBD1 | TRBJ2-7 | TRBV28 | few
CAWSPGLLRVGEQYF | TGTGCCTGGAGTCCGGGACTGCTACGAGTCGGCGAGCAGTACTTC | NA | TRBJ2-7 | TRBV30 | NA
CASSAQGDQPQHF | TGTGCCAGCAGCGCACAGGGAGATCAGCCCCAGCATTTT | NA | TRBJ1-5 | TRBV7-6 | NA
CASSPGTGPYEQYF | TGTGCCAGCAGTCCCGGGACAGGGCCCTACGAGCAGTACTTC | TRBD1 | TRBJ2-7 | TRBV27 | NA
CASRQGETEAFF | TGTGCCAGCCGACAGGGGGAAACCGAAGCTTTCTTT | TRBD1 | TRBJ1-1 | TRBV19 | NA
CASSPRTEGNTIYF | TGTGCCAGCAGCCCCCGGACAGAAGGAAACACCATATATTTT | NA | TRBJ1-3 | TRBV9 | NA
CASSLGQAAGYTF | TGTGCCAGCAGCCTCGGACAGGCAGCCGGCTACACCTTC | TRBD1 | TRBJ1-2 | TRBV7-9 | NA
CASRLEYTGELFF | TGTGCCAGCAGACTCGAGTACACCGGGGAGCTGTTTTTT | NA | TRBJ2-2 | TRBV6-5 | NA
CANYTPGANVLTF | TGTGCCAACTACACCCCTGGGGCCAACGTCCTGACTTTC | NA | TRBJ2-6 | TRBV9 | NA
CASSQTTGNGNTIYF | TGCGCCAGCAGCCAAACAACAGGGAATGGAAACACCATATATTTT | NA | TRBJ1-3 | TRBV4-1 | NA
CASVASGGFEQYF | TGTGCCTCTGTGGCTAGCGGGGGTTTTGAGCAGTACTTC | TRBD2 | TRBJ2-7 | TRBV6-6 | once
CASALTGAGNYGYTF | TGTGCCAGCGCATTAACAGGGGCGGGGAACTATGGCTACACCTTC | TRBD1 | TRBJ1-2 | TRBV5-8 | NA
CAWRSGRGETQYF | TGTGCCTGGAGAAGCGGGCGGGGAGAGACCCAGTACTTC | NA | TRBJ2-5 | TRBV30 | NA
CASSLFQGAGDTQYF | TGTGCCAGCAGTTTATTCCAGGGGGCAGGAGATACGCAGTATTTT | TRBD1 | TRBJ2-3 | TRBV28 | NA
CASSVGGQPTDTQYF | TGTGCCAGCAGCGTAGGTGGACAGCCCACAGATACGCAGTATTTT | NA | TRBJ2-3 | TRBV9 | NA
CASSQDPEYSNQPQHF | TGCGCCAGCAGCCAAGATCCGGAGTATAGCAATCAGCCCCAGCATTTT | NA | TRBJ1-5 | TRBV4-1 | NA
CASKDELEYF | TGCGCCAGCAAAGATGAGCTTGAGTATTTT | NA | TRBJ2-3 | TRBV5-1 | NA
CASSPGTGRETQYF | TGTGCCAGCAGCCCCGGGACTGGCCGGGAGACCCAGTACTTC | NA | TRBJ2-5 | TRBV5-8 | NA
CSVATGTGELFF | TGCAGCGTTGCGACGGGCACCGGGGAGCTGTTTTTT | NA | TRBJ2-2 | TRBV29-1 | NA
CASSQVTAGTEAFF | TGTGCCAGCAGCCAAGTGACAGCGGGCACTGAAGCTTTCTTT | NA | TRBJ1-1 | TRBV14 | NA
CASSQGPTARYTEAFF | TGTGCCAGCAGCCAAGGGCCCACAGCCCGGTACACTGAAGCTTTCTTT | NA | TRBJ1-1 | TRBV4-2 | few
CASSFWATEAFF | TGTGCCAGCAGTTTTTGGGCAACTGAAGCTTTCTTT | NA | TRBJ1-1 | TRBV6-1 | NA
CASSKVWEDRGGDEQFF | TGTGCCAGTAGTAAGGTTTGGGAGGACCGTGGAGGGGATGAGCAGTTCTTC | NA | TRBJ2-1 | TRBV19 | NA
CASSEGTLGGKLFF | TGCGCCAGCAGCGAGGGGACCCTGGGAGGAAAACTGTTTTTT | NA | TRBJ1-4 | TRBV5-1 | NA
CASRRIQGADTEAFF | TGTGCCAGCAGAAGAATACAGGGGGCAGACACTGAAGCTTTCTTT | TRBD1 | TRBJ1-1 | TRBV6-5 | once
CASSLSPAGVVDTQYF | TGTGCCAGCAGCTTATCCCCGGCAGGGGTGGTGGATACGCAGTATTTT | NA | TRBJ2-3 | TRBV7-9 | once
CAWGSSGNTIYF | TGTGCCTGGGGGAGCTCTGGAAACACCATATATTTT | NA | TRBJ1-3 | TRBV30 | NA
CASSQEGLDSNEQFF | TGCGCCAGCAGCCAAGAGGGACTAGACTCGAATGAGCAGTTCTTC | TRBD2 | TRBJ2-1 | TRBV4-1 | many
CASSPAENTEAFF | TGTGCCAGCTCACCAGCGGAGAACACTGAAGCTTTCTTT | NA | TRBJ1-1 | TRBV18 | few
CASRMKENYEQYF | TGCGCCAGCAGGATGAAGGAGAACTACGAGCAGTACTTC | NA | TRBJ2-7 | TRBV5-1 | NA
CAGHRGLPNTEAFF | TGTGCCGGCCACAGGGGGCTACCGAACACTGAAGCTTTCTTT | TRBD1 | TRBJ1-1 | TRBV2 | NA
CASSTSRDRAFEAFF | TGTGCCAGTAGTACGTCCCGGGACAGGGCCTTCGAAGCTTTCTTT | TRBD1 | TRBJ1-1 | TRBV19 | NA